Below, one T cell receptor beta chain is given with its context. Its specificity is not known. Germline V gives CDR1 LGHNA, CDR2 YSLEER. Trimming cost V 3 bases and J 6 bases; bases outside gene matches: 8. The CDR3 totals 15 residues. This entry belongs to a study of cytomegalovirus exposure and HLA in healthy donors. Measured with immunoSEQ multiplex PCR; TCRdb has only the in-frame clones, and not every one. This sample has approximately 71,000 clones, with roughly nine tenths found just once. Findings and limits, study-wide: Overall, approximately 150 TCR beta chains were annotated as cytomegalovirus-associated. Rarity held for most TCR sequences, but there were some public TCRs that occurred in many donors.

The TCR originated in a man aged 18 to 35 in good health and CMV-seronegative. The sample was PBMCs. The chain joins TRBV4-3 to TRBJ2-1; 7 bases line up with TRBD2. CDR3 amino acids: CASSHQRDGGNEQFF. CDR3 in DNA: TGCGCCAGCAGCCACCAGCGGGATGGAGGCAATGAGCAGTTCTTC.